These 30 T cell receptor beta chains came from one sample sequenced in a study of cytomegalovirus exposure and HLA in healthy donors. Primers included in the PCR were 60 Vbeta and 13 Jbeta primers. Only in-frame clones appear in the TCRdb table, and some are missing; sequencing was by immunoSEQ multiplex PCR. Among roughly 160,000 clones, 65% to 80% were seen once, and the ten largest hold around 1.6%. What was sequenced was PBMCs. Every receptor here comes from a woman aged 25 to 45 in good health and CMV-seronegative.

On this clone itself: This may arise from a read error, as a much more abundant clone is one base away. CDR3 DNA: TGTGCCAGCAGTTCGGGACTAGACACAGATACGCAGTATTTT. Amino acid sequence: CASSSGLDTDTQYF. The V gene is TRBV27, the J gene TRBJ2-3; 8 nucleotides agree with TRBD2. From germline, CDR1 is MNHEY and CDR2 SMNVEV (reference sequence). CDR3 length: 14 amino acids. V dropped 4 bases and J dropped 2; count of bases not matched to a gene: 2.

Turning to this clone: At one of its ends the junction is not consistent with the germline gene, which may arise from a read error. This chain connects TRBV15 to TRBJ1-1, with D perhaps TRBD1 (5 bases). The CDR3 consists of 12 residues. The germline V gene has CDR1 LNHNV and CDR2 YYDKDF (reference sequence). For the CDR3, the DNA is TGTGCCACCAGCGGAGACAGTGGCGAAGCTTTCTTT. Translating it yields CATSGDSGEAFF.

This clone has a handful of counts. The gene calls are TRBV5-6 and TRBJ2-7, with D tentatively TRBD1 (5 bases). The CDR3 contains 15 residues. Per germline, CDR1 SGHDT and CDR2 YYEEEE. Deletions cut 0 bases from V and 1 base from J, with 11 bases between. CDR3 region: CASSLEAGWSYEQYF. CDR3 nucleotides: TGTGCCAGCAGCTTGGAGGCAGGGTGGTCCTACGAGCAGTACTTC. Full variable domain (rest looked up from reference TRBV5-6 and TRBJ2-7): DAGVTQSPTHLIKTRGQQVTLRCSPKSGHDTVSWYQQALGQGPQFIFQYYEEEERQRGNFPDRFSGHQFPNYSSELNVNALLLGDSALYLCASSLEAGWSYEQYFGPGTRLTVT.

This clone was found a few times. This chain's CDR3 is CASSQASGTEAFF. CDR3 sequence (DNA): TGCGCCAGCAGCCAAGCCTCCGGGACTGAAGCTTTCTTT. The chain joins TRBV4-1 to TRBJ1-1; D is unresolved. The V gene's germline CDR1 is MGHRA and CDR2 YSYEKL. V shed 1 base and J shed 5 bases, with 8 bases lying between them. This CDR3 has 13 residues.

V is TRBV5-1 and J is TRBJ1-1; D uncertain. Germline CDR1 and CDR2: SGHRS and YFSETQ. The CDR3 extends over 14 amino acids. V dropped 1 base and J dropped 4 bases, with 11 bases sitting between them. The CDR3 region has the DNA TGCGCCAGCAGCTTGAACGGAGACGCCACTGAAGCTTTCTTT. It is translated as CASSLNGDATEAFF.

This chain connects TRBV7-2 to TRBJ1-2, with 8 bases lining up with TRBD1. The CDR3 runs to 14 residues. V lost 3 bases to trimming and J lost 7 bases; unmatched junction nucleotides: 7. CDR1 is SGHTA, CDR2 FQGNSA, per germline. CDR3 nucleotides: TGTGCCAGCAGCTTCGACAGGGGTGTGGGTGGCTACACCTTC. Protein: CASSFDRGVGGYTF.

The genes are TRBV7-9 and TRBJ1-6, with 9 bases aligning to TRBD1. The CDR3 has 16 amino acids. V lost 5 bases to trimming and J lost 7 bases; unmatched junction nucleotides: 9. Germline loops: CDR1 SEHNR, CDR2 FQNEAQ (reference sequence). The CDR3 region is CASSPHGGTGNSPLHF. CDR3 bases: TGTGCCAGCAGCCCTCACGGCGGGACAGGGAATTCACCCCTCCACTTT.

This clone was seen a handful of times. This rearrangement joins TRBV15 to TRBJ2-5; TRBD2 aligns across 7 bases. Germline trimming cut 9 bases from V and 5 bases from J; bases unmatched to any gene: 9. This CDR3 has 13 amino acids. The V gene's germline CDR1 is LNHNV and CDR2 YYDKDF (reference sequence). This chain's CDR3 is CATKRGIRETQYF. In DNA form, the CDR3 reads TGTGCCACTAAGCGGGGTATTCGGGAGACCCAGTACTTC.

The chain combines TRBV29-1 with TRBJ1-4, with a weak D call TRBD1 (6 bases). Germline loops: CDR1 SQVTM, CDR2 ANQGSEA. The CDR3 loop spans 13 amino acids. V dropped 6 bases and J dropped 4 bases, with 12 bases sitting between them. CDR3 coding DNA: TGCAGCGTGGAGGACAGTATTAATGAAAAACTGTTTTTT. It encodes CSVEDSINEKLFF.

This clone was seen a handful of times. Written as DNA, the CDR3 is TGTGCCAGCAGCTCCTCTCCAGGACTCGCTACGCAGTATTTT. Its translation is CASSSSPGLATQYF. V and J are TRBV7-3 and TRBJ2-3; a possible D gene is TRBD2 (5 bases). Germline V gene lookup returns CDR1 SGHTA and CDR2 FQGTGA. V was cut by 4 bases and J by 8 bases, with 16 bases left in between. The CDR3 runs to 14 residues.

V is TRBV5-4 and J is TRBJ2-3, with 12 bases fitting TRBD2. CDR1 is SGHNT and CDR2 is YYREEE in the germline V gene (reference sequence). V shed 3 bases, J shed 1 base, and the junction held 3 bases outside the gene matches. CDR3 length: 16 residues. The CDR3 DNA sequence: TGTGCCAGCAGCTCACGGACTAGCGGGGGCACAGATACGCAGTATTTT. As protein: CASSSRTSGGTDTQYF.

Here the CDR3 reads CASTDSYEQYF. DNA for the CDR3: TGTGCCAGCACAGACTCCTACGAGCAGTACTTC. V and J are TRBV2 and TRBJ2-7; D remains ambiguous. Germline V lookup: CDR1 SNHLY, CDR2 FYNNEI. This CDR3 has 11 amino acids. V lost 7 bases, J lost 0 bases, and 4 bases lay in between.

The chain is built from TRBV2 and TRBJ1-2; 10 nucleotides align to TRBD1. V dropped 4 bases and J dropped 4; count of bases not matched to a gene: 0. The CDR3 sequence is 13 residues long. Per the germline V gene, CDR1 is SNHLY and CDR2 is FYNNEI. CDR3 nucleotides: TGTGCCAGCAGTGGGACAGGGGGCTATGGCTACACCTTC. Amino acid sequence: CASSGTGGYGYTF. Drawing the rest from reference TRBV2 and TRBJ1-2, the complete variable domain is EPEVTQTPSHQVTQMGQEVILRCVPISNHLYFYWYRQILGQKVEFLVSFYNNEISEKSEIFDDQFSVERPDGSNFTLKIRSTKLEDSAMYFCASSGTGGYGYTFGSGTRLTVV.

This clone was detected once. The chain joins TRBV2 to TRBJ2-3; tentatively, D is TRBD1 (5 bases). V was clipped by 10 bases and J by 2 bases, with 10 bases between them. The CDR3 runs 12 residues. Germline loops: CDR1 SNHLY, CDR2 FYNNEI. This chain's CDR3 is CATSRDTDTQYF. CDR3 nucleotide sequence: TGTGCCACCTCCAGGGACACAGATACGCAGTATTTT.

The chain combines TRBV5-1 with TRBJ2-7; D perhaps matches TRBD2 (5 bases). Deletions cut 4 bases from V and 6 bases from J, with 20 bases between. This CDR3 is 15 amino acids long. The germline CDR1 and CDR2 sequences are SGHRS and YFSETQ. CDR3 protein: CASSDSGNVVGEQYF. Written as DNA, the CDR3 is TGCGCCAGCAGCGACTCCGGGAACGTGGTTGGCGAGCAGTACTTC.

J is TRBJ2-7 and V is TRBV6-1; D perhaps matches TRBD2 (7 bases). The CDR3 spans 14 residues. V was shortened by 6 bases and J by 5 bases, with 17 bases between the two germline ends. Per germline, CDR1 MNHNS and CDR2 SASEGT. CDR3 nucleotide sequence: TGTGCCAGCAGAGTGGGGGGGCAGTCTCACGAGCAGTACTTC. This translates into CASRVGGQSHEQYF.

This chain links TRBV28 with TRBJ1-5; 8 nucleotides match TRBD1. Germline assignment: CDR1 MDHEN and CDR2 SYDVKM. Germline trimming cut 7 bases from V and 3 bases from J; bases unmatched to any gene: 5. This CDR3 contains 14 residues. CDR3: CASTRQGFNQPQHF. For the CDR3, the DNA is TGTGCCAGCACTCGACAGGGGTTCAATCAGCCCCAGCATTTT.

The chain links TRBV6-1 to TRBJ1-2; the D is unclear. CDR1 and CDR2 from the germline V gene are MNHNS and SASEGT. The ends were cut back, 3 bases at V and 3 bases at J, with 14 bases in the middle. This CDR3 is built from 15 residues. CDR3 DNA sequence: TGTGCCAGCAGTGACCTAGGGAGATCGTACTATGGCTACACCTTC. Translation: CASSDLGRSYYGYTF.

V is TRBV7-6 and J is TRBJ2-2, with 8 bases aligning to TRBD1. The CDR3 is 16 amino acids. The V gene end was trimmed by 2 bases and the J gene end by 1 base; junction bases not matched to a gene: 3. In germline, CDR1 is SGHVS, CDR2 FNYEAQ. The CDR3 DNA follows: TGTGCCAGCAGCTTACAGGGGGCCGGGAACACCGGGGAGCTGTTTTTT. Protein product: CASSLQGAGNTGELFF.

The CDR3 region is CASSGQTDGYTF. CDR3 nucleotides: TGTGCCAGCAGTGGACAGACTGATGGCTACACCTTC. The J gene is TRBJ1-2, the V gene TRBV6-4; tentative D call: TRBD1 (5 bases). Between the trimmed V and J ends, which lost 4 bases and 6 bases, there was a span of 9 bases. From germline, CDR1 is MRHNA and CDR2 SNTAGT. The CDR3 is 12 residues long.

The CDR3 DNA reads TGCGCCAGTAAAGAGTCAATGAACACTGAAGCTTTCTTT. Translation gives CASKESMNTEAFF. V gene TRBV10-1 combines with J gene TRBJ1-1, with D uncertain. The germline CDR1 and CDR2 sequences are WNHNN and SYGVQD (reference sequence). CDR3 size: 13 residues. Trimming took 9 bases from V and 0 from J, leaving 11 bases between them.

The chain employs TRBV11-2 and TRBJ2-7, with D perhaps matching TRBD2 (6 bases). The CDR3 is 15 residues long. Germline-derived CDR1 and CDR2 are SGHAT and FQNNGV. V was shortened by 4 bases and J by 2 bases, with 15 bases between the two germline ends. DNA for the CDR3: TGTGCCAGCAGCTCTACCGGGACTGCTGCCTACGAGCAGTACTTC. This translates into CASSSTGTAAYEQYF.

In this sample, this clone turned up once. V and J are TRBV7-3 and TRBJ2-1; 7 nucleotides match TRBD2. The length of the CDR3 is 15 residues. The germline V gene encodes CDR1 SGHTA and CDR2 FQGTGA. Losses at the gene ends were 2 bases for V and 8 bases for J; bases not matched to a gene: 9. The CDR3 region is CASSLGLGAIYEQFF. In DNA form, the CDR3 reads TGTGCCAGCAGCTTAGGACTAGGAGCTATCTATGAGCAGTTCTTC.

This clone occurred a few times. The V call is TRBV2, the J call TRBJ2-7, with TRBD2 as a possible D gene (5 bases). The CDR3 sequence is 13 residues long. CDR1 is SNHLY and CDR2 is FYNNEI in the germline V gene. The V gene lost 9 bases and the J gene lost 2 bases, with 14 bases spanning the gap. CDR3 residues: CASIRTPAYEQYF. The CDR3 bases are TGTGCCAGTATAAGGACTCCCGCCTACGAGCAGTACTTC.

This clone was counted only a few times. V is TRBV7-9 and J is TRBJ2-1; maybe TRBD2 (6 bases). The CDR3 contains 19 residues. Germline CDR1 and CDR2: SEHNR and FQNEAQ (reference sequence). Trimming shortened V by 5 bases and J by 0 bases, and 23 bases separated the two germline ends. As DNA, the CDR3 is TGTGCCAGCAGCCACTTTACACCGGGACTCAAAGACTCCTACAATGAGCAGTTCTTC. Protein sequence: CASSHFTPGLKDSYNEQFF.

This CDR3 reads CASSLAATSYNEQFF. The CDR3 bases are TGTGCCAGCAGCCTAGCGGCAACCTCCTACAATGAGCAGTTCTTC. The chain uses TRBV6-1 and TRBJ2-1; the match to TRBD2 covers 7 bases. Germline loops: CDR1 MNHNS, CDR2 SASEGT. Trimming removed 6 bases from V and 0 bases from J; junction bases left unmatched: 5. The CDR3 has 15 amino acids.

The V and J genes are TRBV2 and TRBJ1-2; D is ambiguous. The CDR3 totals 15 residues. The V gene's germline CDR1 is SNHLY and CDR2 FYNNEI. Trimming took 1 base from V and 4 from J, leaving 13 bases between them. The CDR3 loop reads CASSEEGGGGYGYTF. In DNA, the CDR3 is TGTGCCAGCAGTGAAGAAGGTGGAGGAGGCTATGGCTACACCTTC.

V and J are TRBV7-9 and TRBJ1-1; D not certain. Germline V gene lookup returns CDR1 SEHNR and CDR2 FQNEAQ (reference sequence). The CDR3 is 15 residues long. Between the trimmed V and J ends, which lost 1 base and 0 bases, there was a span of 9 bases. The chain's CDR3 is CASSLDRSMNTEAFF. In nucleotides, the CDR3 is TGTGCCAGCAGCTTAGACAGAAGTATGAACACTGAAGCTTTCTTT. Full variable domain (remainder filled in from reference TRBV7-9 and TRBJ1-1): DTGVSQNPRHKITKRGQNVTFRCDPISEHNRLYWYRQTLGQGPEFLTYFQNEAQLEKSRLLSDRFSAERPKGSFSTLEIQRTEQGDSAMYLCASSLDRSMNTEAFFGQGTRLTVV.

J is TRBJ1-6 and V is TRBV9; 7 nucleotides agree with TRBD1. Looked up from germline, CDR1 is SGDLS and CDR2 is YYNGEE. The junction had 5 bases not matched to a gene; V was cut back by 2 bases and J by 12 bases. This CDR3 is built from 13 residues. CDR3 nucleotides: TGTGCCAGCAGCGTCGGACAGGAAGAACCCCTCCACTTT. As protein: CASSVGQEEPLHF. The entire variable domain, with the rest obtained from reference TRBV9 and TRBJ1-6, is as follows: DSGVTQTPKHLITATGQRVTLRCSPRSGDLSVYWYQQSLDQGLQFLIQYYNGEERAKGNILERFSAQQFPDLHSELNLSSLELGDSALYFCASSVGQEEPLHFGNGTRLTVT.

This clone appeared a few times. The CDR3: CASSPGQCEQYF. CDR3 bases: TGTGCCAGCAGCCCCGGACAGTGCGAGCAGTACTTC. J is TRBJ2-7 and V is TRBV28; tentatively, D is TRBD1 (6 bases). CDR1 and CDR2 from the germline V gene are MDHEN and SYDVKM. CDR3 length: 12 residues. V lost 6 bases, J lost 6 bases, and 12 bases lay in between.